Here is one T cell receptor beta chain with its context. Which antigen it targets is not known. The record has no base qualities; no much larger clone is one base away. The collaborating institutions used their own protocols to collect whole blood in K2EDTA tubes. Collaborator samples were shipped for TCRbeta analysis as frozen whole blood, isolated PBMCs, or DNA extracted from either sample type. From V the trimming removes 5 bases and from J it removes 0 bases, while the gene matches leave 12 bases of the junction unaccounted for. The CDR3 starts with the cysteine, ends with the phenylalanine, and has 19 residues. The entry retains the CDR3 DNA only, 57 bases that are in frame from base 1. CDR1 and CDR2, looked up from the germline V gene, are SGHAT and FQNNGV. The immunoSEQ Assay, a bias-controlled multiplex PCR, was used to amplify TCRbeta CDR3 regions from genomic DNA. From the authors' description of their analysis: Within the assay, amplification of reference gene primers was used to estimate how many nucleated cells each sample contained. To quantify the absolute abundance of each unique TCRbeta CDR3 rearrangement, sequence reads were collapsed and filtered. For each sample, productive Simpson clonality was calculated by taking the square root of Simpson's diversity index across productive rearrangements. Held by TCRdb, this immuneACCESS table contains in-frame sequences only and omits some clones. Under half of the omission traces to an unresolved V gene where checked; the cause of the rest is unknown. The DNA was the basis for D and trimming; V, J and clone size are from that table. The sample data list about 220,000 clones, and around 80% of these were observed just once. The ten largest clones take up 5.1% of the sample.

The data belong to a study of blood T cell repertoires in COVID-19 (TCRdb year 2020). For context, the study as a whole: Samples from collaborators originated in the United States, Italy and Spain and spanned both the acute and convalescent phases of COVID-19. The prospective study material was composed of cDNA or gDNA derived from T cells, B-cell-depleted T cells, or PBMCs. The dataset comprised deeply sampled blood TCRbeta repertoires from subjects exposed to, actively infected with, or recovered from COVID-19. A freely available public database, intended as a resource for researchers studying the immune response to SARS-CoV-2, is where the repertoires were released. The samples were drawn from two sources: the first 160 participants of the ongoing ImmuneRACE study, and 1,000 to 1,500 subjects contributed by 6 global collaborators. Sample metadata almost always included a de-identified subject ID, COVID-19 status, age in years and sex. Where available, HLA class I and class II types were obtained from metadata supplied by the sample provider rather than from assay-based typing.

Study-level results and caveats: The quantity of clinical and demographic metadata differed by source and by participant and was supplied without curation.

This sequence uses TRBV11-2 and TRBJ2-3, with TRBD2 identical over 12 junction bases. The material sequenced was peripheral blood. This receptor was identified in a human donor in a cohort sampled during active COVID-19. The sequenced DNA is TGTGCCAGCAGCCCCGCACGTCTAGCGGGGGGGGCTAGCACAGATACGCAGTATTTT. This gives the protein CASSPARLAGGASTDTQYF. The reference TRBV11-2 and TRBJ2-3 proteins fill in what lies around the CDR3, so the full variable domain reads EAGVAQSPRYKIIEKRQSVAFWCNPISGHATLYWYQQILGQGPKLLIQFQNNGVVDDSQLPKDRFSAERLKGVDSTLKIQPAKLEDSAVYLCASSPARLAGGASTDTQYFGPGTRLTVL.